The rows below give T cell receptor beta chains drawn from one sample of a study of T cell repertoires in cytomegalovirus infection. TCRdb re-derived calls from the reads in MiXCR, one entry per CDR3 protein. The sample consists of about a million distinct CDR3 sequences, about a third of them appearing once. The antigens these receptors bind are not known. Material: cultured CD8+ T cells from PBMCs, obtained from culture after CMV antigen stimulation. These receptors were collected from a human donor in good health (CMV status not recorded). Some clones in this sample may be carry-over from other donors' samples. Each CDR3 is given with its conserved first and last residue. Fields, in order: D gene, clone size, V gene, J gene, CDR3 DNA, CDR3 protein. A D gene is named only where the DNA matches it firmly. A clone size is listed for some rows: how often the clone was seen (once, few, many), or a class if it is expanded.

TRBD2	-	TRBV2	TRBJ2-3	TGTGCCAGCAATTCGGGGGGGACTCCTATAAGTAGTACGCAGTATTTT	CASNSGGTPISSTQYF
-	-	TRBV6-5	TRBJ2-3	TGTGCCAGCAGTTACAGGCCAGGCACCCTTCCAAGCACAGATACGCAGTATTTT	CASSYRPGTLPSTDTQYF
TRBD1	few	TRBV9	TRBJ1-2	TGTGCCAGCAGCGGCGGGGGACAGGGACGTTGGAACTATGGCTACACCTTC	CASSGGGQGRWNYGYTF
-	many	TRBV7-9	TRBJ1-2	TGTGCCAGCAGCTTAAATCTCGGAGCCTGGGGTGGCTACACCTTC	CASSLNLGAWGGYTF
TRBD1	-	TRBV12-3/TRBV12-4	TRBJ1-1	TGTGCCAGCAGCCGTCCCGGGACAGGTTCGAACACTGAAGCTTTCTTT	CASSRPGTGSNTEAFF
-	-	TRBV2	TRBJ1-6	TGTGCCAGCAATGAGAGGTGGAATTCACCCCTCCACTTT	CASNERWNSPLHF
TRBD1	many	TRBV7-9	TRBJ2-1	TGTGCCAGCAGCTTAGGGGGACAGATTCCTGAGCAGTTCTTC	CASSLGGQIPEQFF
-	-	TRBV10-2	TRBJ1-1	TGCGCCAGCAGGGACTGTTCCTTCGGAAACACTGAAGCTTTCTTT	CASRDCSFGNTEAFF
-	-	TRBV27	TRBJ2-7	TGTGCCAGCAGTTTATTAGGCGGGCTAAGCTCCTACGAGCAGTACTTC	CASSLLGGLSSYEQYF
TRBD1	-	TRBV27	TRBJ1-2	TGTGCCAGCAGGACAGGGGTCAATGGCTACACCTTC	CASRTGVNGYTF
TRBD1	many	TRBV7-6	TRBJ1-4	TGTGCCAGCAGCCCATCGACAGGGGGCTTTGAAAAACTGTTTTTT	CASSPSTGGFEKLFF
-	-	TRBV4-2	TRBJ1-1	TGTGCCAGCAGCCCCCAAACCGTGAACACTGAAGCTTTCTTT	CASSPQTVNTEAFF
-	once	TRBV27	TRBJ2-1	TGTGCCAGCAGACCTGGTGACCCTAGCAATGAGCAGTTCTTC	CASRPGDPSNEQFF
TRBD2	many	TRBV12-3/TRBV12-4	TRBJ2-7	TGTGCCAGCAGTCCACGACTAGCGGGGGAGCTCTACGAGCAGTACTTC	CASSPRLAGELYEQYF
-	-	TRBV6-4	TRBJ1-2	TGTGCCAGCAGTGAGGGACCGGGAAGTGGCTACACCTTC	CASSEGPGSGYTF
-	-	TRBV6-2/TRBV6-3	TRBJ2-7	TGTGCCAGCAGTTCCCTTGAAGGGGCCTACGAGCAGTACTTC	CASSSLEGAYEQYF
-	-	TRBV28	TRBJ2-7	TGTGCCAGCAGTGACGGGACCGAGCAGTACTTC	CASSDGTEQYF
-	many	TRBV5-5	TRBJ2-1	TGTGCCAGCAGCTTGCGGGCCAATGAGCAGTTCTTC	CASSLRANEQFF
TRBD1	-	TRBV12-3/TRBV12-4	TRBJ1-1	TGTGCCAGCAGTTTTATACAGGGGGGCACTGAAGCTTTCTTT	CASSFIQGGTEAFF
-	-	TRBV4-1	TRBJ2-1	TGCGCCAGCAGCCAGGTGATCCGGATTCTCTATGAGCAGTTCTTC	CASSQVIRILYEQFF
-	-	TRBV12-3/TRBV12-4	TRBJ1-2	TGTGCCAGCACCCACCCATTGGGCGCCCACTATGGCTACACCTTC	CASTHPLGAHYGYTF
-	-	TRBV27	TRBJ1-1	TGTGCCAGCAGCTTAAGCACTCAGATGAACACTGAAGCTTTCTTT	CASSLSTQMNTEAFF
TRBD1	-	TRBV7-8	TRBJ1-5	TGTGCCAGCAGCCTGTCGGGACAGGGAAGGGGCAATCAGCCCCAGCATTTT	CASSLSGQGRGNQPQHF
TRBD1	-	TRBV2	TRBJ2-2	TGTGCCAGCAGCCGAGGGGGCCTGAACACCGGGGAGCTGTTTTTT	CASSRGGLNTGELFF
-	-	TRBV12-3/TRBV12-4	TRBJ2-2	TGTGCCAGCAGTCTCCTCATCGCGGGGGAGCTGTTTTTT	CASSLLIAGELFF
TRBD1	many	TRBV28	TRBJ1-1	TGTGCCAGCAGTTCCCCGGACAGGGCCATCAGGGGTGACACTGAAGCTTTCTTT	CASSSPDRAIRGDTEAFF
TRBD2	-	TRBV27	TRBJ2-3	TGTGCCAGCAGTTTTAGGCTAGCGGGGGTCAAAAGCACAGATACGCAGTATTTT	CASSFRLAGVKSTDTQYF
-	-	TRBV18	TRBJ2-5	TGTGCCAGCTCACCTACCACGAGGGCTCGAGAGACCCAGTACTTC	CASSPTTRARETQYF
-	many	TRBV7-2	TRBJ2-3	TGTGCCAGCAGCTTAGTCCCAGATACGCAGTATTTT	CASSLVPDTQYF
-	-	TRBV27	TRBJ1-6	TGTGCCAGCAGCCCGACACTGAATTCACCCCTCCACTTT	CASSPTLNSPLHF
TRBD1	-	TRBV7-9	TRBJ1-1	TGTGTCAGCAGCTTTACAGGGGGAAACACTGAAGCTTTCTTT	CVSSFTGGNTEAFF
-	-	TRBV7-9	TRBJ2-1	TGTGCCAGCAGCTTACTACAGCTTCGTGATGAGCAGTTCTTC	CASSLLQLRDEQFF
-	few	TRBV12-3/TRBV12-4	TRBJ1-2	TGTGCCAGCAGGACGGATTTCTATGGCTACACCTTC	CASRTDFYGYTF
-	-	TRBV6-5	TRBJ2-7	TGTGCCAGCAGTCCGGGACGTGGGACCTACGAGCAGTACTTC	CASSPGRGTYEQYF
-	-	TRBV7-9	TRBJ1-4	TGTGCCAGCAGCCGGCAAAGTACAGATGAAAAACTGTTTTTT	CASSRQSTDEKLFF
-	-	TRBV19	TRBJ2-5	TGTGCCAGTAGCCCATCGGCCCGGCCCGAGACCCAGTACTTC	CASSPSARPETQYF
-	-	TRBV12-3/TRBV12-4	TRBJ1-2	TGTGCCAACACCCATCGGGGGGCGCGACGGGGCTACACCTTC	CANTHRGARRGYTF
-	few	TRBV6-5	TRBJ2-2	TGTGCCAGCAGTTACGCAGTTACCGGGGAGCTGTTTTTT	CASSYAVTGELFF
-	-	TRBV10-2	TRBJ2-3	TGCGCCAGCAGTGAGTTACAGGGCCCAGGCACAGATACGCAGTATTTT	CASSELQGPGTDTQYF
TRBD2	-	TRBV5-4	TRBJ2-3	TGTGCCAGCAGCTTGGAAGAAGCGGGGGGCACAGATACGCAGTATTTT	CASSLEEAGGTDTQYF
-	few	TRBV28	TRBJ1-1	TGTGCCAGCAGCCCGCGGAGGGAGGGGAACACTGAAGCTTTCTTT	CASSPRREGNTEAFF
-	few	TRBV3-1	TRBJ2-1	TGTGCCAGCAGCCCCTCATGGGCGCCCGATGAGCAGTTCTTC	CASSPSWAPDEQFF
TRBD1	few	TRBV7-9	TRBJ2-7	TGTGCCAGCAGCTTAGGGGACAGAAACTCCTACGAGCAGTACTTC	CASSLGDRNSYEQYF
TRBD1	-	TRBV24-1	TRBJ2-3	TGTGCCACCAGTGATTTGCCCGGACAGGGGGGCCCAGATACGCAGTATTTT	CATSDLPGQGGPDTQYF
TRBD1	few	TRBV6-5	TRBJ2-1	TGTGCCAGCAGGTACAGGGGTTACAATGAGCAGTTCTTC	CASRYRGYNEQFF
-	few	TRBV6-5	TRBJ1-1	TGTGCCAGCAGTTACTCTTCGGCTCCCAACACTGAAGCTTTCTTT	CASSYSSAPNTEAFF
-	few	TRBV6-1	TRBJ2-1	TGTGCCACCAAGGAGGGGGGTAGCTCCTACAATGAGCAGTTCTTC	CATKEGGSSYNEQFF
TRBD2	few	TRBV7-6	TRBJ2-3	TGTGCCAGCAGCTTGACTATTAGCGGGGGGGCGGTAAGCCCAGATACGCAGTATTTT	CASSLTISGGAVSPDTQYF
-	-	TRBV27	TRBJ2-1	TGTGCCAGCAGTTCTAGCGACCAATACAATGAGCAGTTCTTC	CASSSSDQYNEQFF
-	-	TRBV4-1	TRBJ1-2	TGCGCCAGCAGCCAAGATGGAGGGGACTATGGCTACACCTTC	CASSQDGGDYGYTF